The 11 T cell receptor beta chains below were found in one sample sequenced in a study of human T cells and chemical hapten exposure. TCRdb ran MiXCR on the RACE reads and lists one entry per CDR3 protein. The data contain more than 85,000 distinct CDR3 sequences, 30% to 35% of them singletons. Described time point: patch test 3, about 24 weeks after DPC sensitization. Treatment defined: therapeutic diphenylcyclopropenone sensitization with weekly scalp DPC. The sample here was whole blood, taken in connection with sensitization to the hapten diphenylcyclopropenone (DPC). The receptors come from a man aged 35-49 years with alopecia areata. Some clones in this sample may be carry-over from other donors' samples.

This clonotype came up a few times. The rearrangement links TRBV6-5 to TRBJ1-5, with D perhaps TRBD1 (5 bases). V was pared by 5 bases and J by 2 bases, with 13 bases between. In germline, CDR1 is MNHEY, CDR2 SVGAGI. The CDR3 consists of 15 residues. The CDR3 bases are TGTGCCAGCAGTCCACAGGCGTCAGGCAATCAGCCCCAGCATTTT. Its translation: CASSPQASGNQPQHF.

This clonotype came up once. The chain links TRBV20-1 to TRBJ2-3, with 11 bases that match TRBD2. Germline V CDR1 and CDR2: DFQATT, SNEGSKA (reference sequence). The CDR3 consists of 16 residues. Trimming cost V 3 bases and J 3 bases; bases outside gene matches: 8. This CDR3 reads CSASWLAGGGTDTQYF. In DNA form, the CDR3 reads TGCAGTGCTAGCTGGTTAGCGGGAGGGGGAACAGATACGCAGTATTTT.

The chain links TRBV28 to TRBJ2-3, with TRBD2 identical over 7 bases. This CDR3 region has 13 residues. The V and J ends lost 5 bases and 7 bases, in that order; junction bases with no gene match: 6. Germline loops: CDR1 MDHEN, CDR2 SYDVKM. In nucleotides, the CDR3 is TGTGCCAGCAGTCCCCGGGACTACTATACGCAGTATTTT. Amino acids: CASSPRDYYTQYF.

The V call is TRBV6-6, the J call TRBJ2-3; 7 nucleotides agree with TRBD1. This CDR3 is built from 15 residues. J was trimmed by 0 bases and V by 2 bases; bases with no gene match: 2. The V gene's germline CDR1 is MNHNY and CDR2 SVGAGI (reference sequence). This CDR3 is CASSYRDSSTDTQYF. The CDR3 DNA follows: TGTGCCAGCAGTTACCGGGACAGCAGCACAGATACGCAGTATTTT.

The gene calls are TRBV27 and TRBJ1-5; TRBD1 matches at 7 bases. CDR1 is MNHEY and CDR2 is SMNVEV in the germline V gene (reference sequence). Germline trimming cut 2 bases from V and 7 bases from J; bases unmatched to any gene: 5. This CDR3 contains 14 residues. CDR3 residues: CASSLQGQRQPQHF. The DNA of the CDR3 is TGTGCCAGCAGTTTACAGGGACAGCGCCAGCCCCAGCATTTT.

The V gene is TRBV18, the J gene TRBJ2-5, with 8 bases that match TRBD1. V dropped 6 bases and J dropped 3; count of bases not matched to a gene: 6. The CDR3 loop spans 14 amino acids. The germline gives CDR1 KGHSH, CDR2 LQKENI. The CDR3 DNA follows: TGTGCCAGCTCGCCCCAGGGGGCAGAAGAGACCCAGTACTTC. The encoded protein is CASSPQGAEETQYF.

The chain is built from TRBV15 and TRBJ2-1, with TRBD2 identical over 7 bases. Germline values: CDR1 LNHNV, CDR2 YYDKDF (reference sequence). This CDR3 region has 15 residues. V trimming: 5 bases; J trimming: 4 bases; junction bases outside the gene matches: 8. This CDR3 reads CATSPPLAPYNEQFF. In nucleotides, the CDR3 is TGTGCCACCAGCCCCCCACTAGCGCCATACAATGAGCAGTTCTTC.

This clonotype was seen a handful of times. The V gene is TRBV7-9, the J gene TRBJ2-5; the match to TRBD1 covers 10 bases. The CDR3 spans 14 residues. The V gene end was trimmed by 4 bases and the J gene end by 5 bases; junction bases not matched to a gene: 4. The germline V gene encodes CDR1 SEHNR and CDR2 FQNEAQ (reference sequence). The DNA of the CDR3 is TGTGCCAGCAGCTCCGGGACAGGGGTGGAGACCCAGTACTTC. It is translated as CASSSGTGVETQYF.

V is TRBV29-1 and J is TRBJ1-1; D is possibly TRBD1 (5 bases). V was clipped by 2 bases and J by 0 bases, with 13 bases between them. The germline CDR1 and CDR2 sequences are SQVTM and ANQGSEA. The length of the CDR3 is 15 residues. CDR3 nucleotide sequence: TGCAGCGTTGAAAAAGGGAACAGGTTGAACACTGAAGCTTTCTTT. Translating gives CSVEKGNRLNTEAFF. Based on the CDR3 plus reference TRBV29-1 and TRBJ1-1, the full variable domain is SAVISQKPSRDICQRGTSLTIQCQVDSQVTMMFWYRQQPGQSLTLIATANQGSEATYESGFVIDKFPISRPNLTFSTLTVSNMSPEDSSIYLCSVEKGNRLNTEAFFGQGTRLTVV.

This clonotype was counted a few times. This rearrangement joins TRBV29-1 to TRBJ2-6, with D uncertain. The CDR3 sequence is 17 residues long. V lost 2 bases, J lost 0 bases, and 14 bases lay in between. CDR1 and CDR2 from the germline V gene are SQVTM and ANQGSEA. In DNA, the CDR3 is TGCAGCGTTGAAAAGCTAGTATCCCTCTCTGGGGCCAACGTCCTGACTTTC. Its protein product is CSVEKLVSLSGANVLTF.

The rearrangement links TRBV29-1 to TRBJ2-3; the match to TRBD2 covers 8 bases. This CDR3 region has 14 residues. Losses at the gene ends were 7 bases for V and 6 bases for J; bases not matched to a gene: 12. Germline-derived CDR1 and CDR2 are SQVTM and ANQGSEA. The DNA of the CDR3 is TGCAGCGGAATGACTGCCGGGAGGGCGGATACGCAGTATTTT. It translates to CSGMTAGRADTQYF.